This TCR beta chain comes out of a study of T-cell memory formation after mild COVID-19. Background on the study: Largely, TCR clusters stayed within a single donor. Points from the study as a whole: For contracting clones, CD4+ ones sat mainly in CM and EM, CD8+ in EMRA. From day 15 to 85, contracting clones were balanced between CD4 and CD8, whereas later expanders leaned toward CD4+.

This clonotype appeared a few times. Its antigen remains unknown. After removal of 0 bases from V and 3 bases from J, the junction contained 4 bases not matched to a gene. Germline V gives CDR1 SGHRS, CDR2 YFSETQ. The CDR3 consists of 16 residues. TCRdb recomputed calls from the 5' RACE reads with MiXCR, one row per CDR3 protein. The sample contains 500,000 to 650,000 distinct CDR3 sequences, roughly a fifth of which appear only once. Material for sequencing was PBMCs or a T cell subset sorted from them (not recorded which). The TCR originated in an adult woman who had mild COVID-19 (a few samples of this study predate the infection). Cell type and time point are not known. This chain joins TRBV5-1 and TRBJ2-3; 10 bases are shared with TRBD2. The CDR3 nucleotides read TGCGCCAGCAGCTTGGCCGGGACTAGCGAGACAGATACGCAGTATTTT. This codes for CASSLAGTSETDTQYF.